This T cell receptor beta chain was documented in a study of blood T cell repertoires in COVID-19 (dated by TCRdb to the early 2020s). Study-level background: Samples from collaborators originated in the United States, Italy and Spain and spanned both the acute and convalescent phases of COVID-19. Samples came from the ongoing ImmuneRACE study (first 160 participants) plus 1,254 subjects from 6 global collaborators. Where available, HLA class I and class II types were taken from metadata supplied by the sample provider and were not determined by assay-based typing. The repertoires were released in a freely available public database meant as a resource for research on the immune response to SARS-CoV-2. The prospective study material was composed of cDNA or gDNA derived from T cells, B-cell-depleted T cells, or PBMCs. The sample metadata nearly always contained a de-identified subject ID, COVID-19 status, age in years and sex. Deeply sampled blood TCRbeta repertoires from subjects exposed to, actively infected with, or recovered from COVID-19 were included in the dataset.

Regarding this clone: Its antigen specificity is not known. Base qualities are missing; no much larger clone stands one base away. Other DNA sequences within the sample encode an identical CDR3.

Study-level results and caveats: The amount of clinical and demographic metadata varied by source and participant and was provided uncurated.

V gives up 5 bases and J gives up 3 bases, and the segment between their germline ends measures 10 bases. The CDR3 runs 13 residues from the cysteine to the phenylalanine. CDR3 DNA only is kept here, 39 bases in frame from base 1. The germline V gene gives CDR1 as SGHTA and CDR2 as FQGTGA. The immunoSEQ Assay, a bias-controlled multiplex PCR, was used to amplify TCRbeta CDR3 regions from genomic DNA. As for the authors' bioinformatics: The number of nucleated cells in each sample was estimated by amplification of reference gene primers within the assay. Sequence reads were collapsed and filtered to measure the absolute abundance of every unique TCRbeta CDR3 rearrangement. For each sample, productive Simpson clonality was calculated as the square root of Simpson's diversity index across productive rearrangements. This is the immuneACCESS table as TCRdb keeps it, with only in-frame sequences that have V and J called. A part of the clones is gone; compared with another copy, unresolved V genes explain less than half, and the rest is unexplained. The V and J calls and clone size were taken over from that table, and D and trimming were inferred from the DNA. This sample holds over 300,000 clones; 90% were observed only once. The top ten hold approximately 6.2% of the sample.

Each collaborating institution followed its own protocols to collect whole blood in K2EDTA tubes. Collaborator samples were shipped for TCRbeta analysis as frozen whole blood, isolated PBMCs, or DNA extracted from either sample type. The clonotype comes from a man younger than 35 with active or convalescent COVID-19. Sequencing was performed on peripheral blood. The sequence joins TRBV7-3 to TRBJ2-5, and perhaps TRBD1 as D gene, on 6 matching bases. CDR3 sequence: CASSPGTKETQYF. The nucleotide sequence reads TGTGCCAGCAGCCCGGGGACAAAAGAGACCCAGTACTTC.